This T cell receptor beta chain was profiled in a study of HIV-infected patients and healthy controls. TCRdb recomputed calls from the 5' RACE reads with MiXCR, one row per CDR3 protein. Of 50,000 to 80,000 distinct CDR3 sequences in the sample, over 15% were seen once. The junction had 8 bases not matched to a gene; V was cut back by 3 bases and J by 4 bases. From germline, CDR1 is MGHDK and CDR2 SYGVNS. This CDR3 spans 15 amino acids. The origin of this receptor is a human donor in good health. The material sequenced was CD4+ T cells from blood. The rearrangement joins TRBV25-1 to TRBJ2-5; TRBD2 matches at 7 bases. The CDR3 nucleotides are TGTGCCAGCAGTGATCCCGCGGGAGTGTTAGAGACCCAGTACTTC. This codes for CASSDPAGVLETQYF. The variable domain in full, with the rest retrieved from reference TRBV25-1 and TRBJ2-5, is EADIYQTPRYLVIGTGKKITLECSQTMGHDKMYWYQQDPGMELHLIHYSYGVNSTEKGDLSSESTVSRIRTEHFPLTLESARPSHTSQYLCASSDPAGVLETQYFGPGTRLLVL.